This is a list of T cell receptor beta chains from one sample in a study of cytomegalovirus exposure and HLA in healthy donors. Sequenced by immunoSEQ multiplex PCR; TCRdb stores in-frame clones only, minus some. Of under 300,000 clones in the sample, 80% to 85% are singletons; the top ten hold 7% to 9%. Sequencing was carried out using PBMCs. The receptors stem from a woman in her fifties or sixties in good health and CMV-seropositive. CDR3s include the opening cysteine and the closing phenylalanine or tryptophan. D genes are given only for firm matches. Part of the rows lack a size; the others show once, few, many or a class for expanded clones.

V gene	clone size	CDR3 length	D gene	J gene	CDR3 protein	CDR3 DNA
TRBV27	NA	18	NA	TRBJ2-7	CASRNYYSGQTLTYEQYF	TGTGCCAGCAGAAACTACTACTCCGGACAGACCCTTACCTACGAGCAGTACTTC
TRBV28	once	13	TRBD2	TRBJ2-1	CASTTSGSDEQFF	TGTGCCAGCACCACTAGCGGGAGCGATGAGCAGTTCTTC
TRBV9	NA	13	NA	TRBJ1-5	CASSVGQGQPQHF	TGTGCCAGCAGCGTAGGTCAGGGTCAGCCCCAGCATTTT
TRBV7-9	NA	12	NA	TRBJ1-2	CASGGGNYGYTF	TGTGCCAGCGGCGGGGGGAACTATGGCTACACCTTC
TRBV15	NA	15	TRBD1	TRBJ1-1	CATSRHRGMNTEAFF	TGTGCCACCAGCAGGCACAGGGGCATGAACACTGAAGCTTTCTTT
TRBV27	once	15	TRBD2	TRBJ2-1	CASRGLKGWGGEQFF	TGTGCCAGCAGGGGACTAAAGGGGTGGGGGGGTGAGCAGTTCTTC
TRBV4-1	NA	14	NA	TRBJ2-1	CASSQGRSYNEQFF	TGCGCCAGCAGCCAAGGGAGGTCCTACAATGAGCAGTTCTTC
TRBV5-1	NA	15	NA	TRBJ1-2	CASSLTAGSSHGYTF	TGCGCCAGCAGCCTCACTGCAGGTTCCTCCCATGGCTACACCTTC
TRBV30	once	15	TRBD1	TRBJ1-1	CAWSVQGASKGGAFF	TGTGCCTGGAGTGTACAGGGGGCGTCCAAGGGGGGAGCTTTCTTT
TRBV5-6	NA	12	TRBD2	TRBJ2-3	CASSSSGGTQYF	TGTGCCAGCAGCTCCTCGGGGGGTACGCAGTATTTT
TRBV29-1	NA	17	TRBD1	TRBJ1-2	CSVEGGTGGLVGDGYTF	TGCAGCGTTGAAGGGGGGACAGGGGGCCTTGTTGGGGATGGCTACACCTTC
TRBV6-5	NA	15	TRBD2	TRBJ2-7	CASTPAGGLIYEQYF	TGTGCCAGCACCCCGGCGGGGGGCCTCATCTACGAGCAGTACTTC
TRBV18	NA	20	TRBD2	TRBJ2-1	CASSQAPGHGLESSYNEQFF	TGTGCCAGCTCGCAGGCACCAGGACACGGACTAGAAAGCTCCTACAATGAGCAGTTCTTC
TRBV5-1	NA	17	TRBD2	TRBJ2-2	CASTRTSGGGNTGELFF	TGCGCCAGCACGAGGACTAGCGGGGGCGGCAACACCGGGGAGCTGTTTTTT
TRBV29-1	NA	12	NA	TRBJ2-7	CSVSVGVYEQYF	TGCAGCGTTTCCGTCGGGGTCTACGAGCAGTACTTC
TRBV4-2	NA	16	TRBD2	TRBJ2-3	CASSYLAGGDTDTQYF	TGTGCCAGCAGCTACTTAGCGGGAGGGGACACAGATACGCAGTATTTT
TRBV7-9	NA	15	NA	TRBJ1-4	CASSSQTAFNEKLFF	TGTGCCAGCAGCTCCCAGACAGCTTTTAATGAAAAACTGTTTTTT
TRBV6-5	NA	15	TRBD1	TRBJ1-4	CASSLAGTGREKLFF	TGTGCCAGCAGTTTGGCCGGGACAGGGCGGGAAAAACTGTTTTTT
TRBV5-6	few	14	NA	TRBJ1-5	CASSFGHLNQPQHF	TGTGCCAGCAGCTTCGGACACTTAAATCAGCCCCAGCATTTT
TRBV19	few	16	TRBD1	TRBJ2-7	CASSLYPGTVIIEQYF	TGTGCCAGTAGTCTATACCCCGGGACAGTCATAATCGAGCAGTACTTC
TRBV7-9	NA	14	NA	TRBJ2-2	CASSRRGFTGELFF	TGTGCCAGCAGCCGACGAGGGTTCACCGGGGAGCTGTTTTTT
TRBV4-1	once	18	NA	TRBJ1-5	CASSQGPRQAFSNQPQHF	TGCGCCAGCAGCCAAGGCCCCCGACAGGCCTTTAGCAATCAGCCCCAGCATTTT
TRBV27	NA	11	NA	TRBJ1-1	CASSRGTEAFF	TGTGCCAGCAGTCGGGGAACAGAAGCTTTCTTT
TRBV5-1	NA	17	TRBD2	TRBJ2-2	CASSKGTSGAHTGELFF	TGCGCCAGCAGCAAAGGGACTAGCGGGGCACACACCGGGGAGCTGTTTTTT
TRBV25-1	NA	15	TRBD1	TRBJ2-2	CASSTWDSRPGELFF	TGTGCCAGCAGTACCTGGGACAGTCGCCCCGGGGAGCTGTTTTTT
TRBV14	NA	15	TRBD2	TRBJ2-2	CASSPSGPTTGELFF	TGTGCCAGCAGCCCTAGCGGGCCGACCACCGGGGAGCTGTTTTTT
TRBV4-1	NA	18	TRBD1	TRBJ1-4	CASSQTGQGARTNEKLFF	TGCGCCAGCAGCCAGACGGGACAGGGGGCGCGGACTAATGAAAAACTGTTTTTT
TRBV5-1	NA	16	TRBD2	TRBJ2-3	CASSLTSGGSTDTQYF	TGCGCCAGCAGCTTGACTAGCGGAGGGAGCACAGATACGCAGTATTTT
TRBV5-1	once	13	TRBD1	TRBJ1-5	CASSPGGNQPQHF	TGCGCCAGCAGCCCAGGGGGTAATCAGCCCCAGCATTTT
TRBV27	NA	15	TRBD1	TRBJ1-1	CASSLQGARDTEAFF	TGTGCCAGCAGTTTACAGGGGGCGCGGGACACTGAAGCTTTCTTT
TRBV6-6	few	14	TRBD1	TRBJ1-1	CASSYGTGVTEAFF	TGTGCCAGCAGTTACGGGACAGGAGTAACTGAAGCTTTCTTT
TRBV5-6	NA	16	TRBD2	TRBJ2-7	CASSFFLGLAAYEQYF	TGTGCCAGCAGCTTTTTCTTGGGACTAGCGGCGTACGAGCAGTACTTC
TRBV6-1	NA	14	NA	TRBJ1-2	CASSEQIGNYGYTF	TGTGCCAGCAGTGAACAAATCGGTAACTATGGCTACACCTTC
TRBV5-1	few	13	TRBD2	TRBJ2-5	CASRPTSGETQYF	TGCGCCAGCAGACCGACTAGCGGGGAGACCCAGTACTTC
TRBV25-1	NA	14	TRBD2	TRBJ2-7	CATARSGSAYEQYF	TGTGCCACCGCCCGGAGCGGGAGTGCCTACGAGCAGTACTTC
TRBV28	NA	15	TRBD2	TRBJ2-7	CASSGGGVAGNAQYF	TGTGCCAGCAGTGGTGGCGGGGTAGCGGGTAATGCGCAGTACTTC
TRBV12-5	NA	12	NA	TRBJ2-1	CASTLTYNEQFF	TGTGCTAGTACCCTAACCTACAATGAGCAGTTCTTC
TRBV9	NA	15	NA	TRBJ2-3	CASSVARGVMDTQYF	TGTGCCAGCAGCGTAGCTCGCGGGGTCATGGATACGCAGTATTTT
TRBV7-2	NA	14	NA	TRBJ2-2	CASSAYRVTGELFF	TGTGCCAGCAGCGCCTACAGGGTGACCGGGGAGCTGTTTTTT
TRBV19	NA	14	NA	TRBJ2-1	CASNAGSHYNEQFF	TGTGCCAGTAATGCTGGGAGCCACTACAATGAGCAGTTCTTC
TRBV10-3	NA	13	TRBD1	TRBJ1-1	CAIRQGVNTEAFF	TGTGCCATCAGACAGGGGGTGAACACTGAAGCTTTCTTT
TRBV30	NA	17	TRBD2	TRBJ2-7	CAWSTRTSGSVVYEQYF	TGTGCCTGGAGTACGAGGACTAGCGGGAGTGTCGTCTACGAGCAGTACTTC
TRBV5-1	NA	16	TRBD1	TRBJ1-1	CASSSRVGTGGTEAFF	TGCGCCAGCAGCTCCCGGGTTGGGACAGGGGGCACTGAAGCTTTCTTT
TRBV7-2	NA	14	NA	TRBJ2-5	CASSGTWGRETQYF	TGTGCCAGCAGCGGGACTTGGGGCCGAGAGACCCAGTACTTC
TRBV10-3	NA	11	TRBD1	TRBJ1-4	CAIRDGDREFF	TGTGCCATCAGAGACGGGGACAGGGAGTTTTTT